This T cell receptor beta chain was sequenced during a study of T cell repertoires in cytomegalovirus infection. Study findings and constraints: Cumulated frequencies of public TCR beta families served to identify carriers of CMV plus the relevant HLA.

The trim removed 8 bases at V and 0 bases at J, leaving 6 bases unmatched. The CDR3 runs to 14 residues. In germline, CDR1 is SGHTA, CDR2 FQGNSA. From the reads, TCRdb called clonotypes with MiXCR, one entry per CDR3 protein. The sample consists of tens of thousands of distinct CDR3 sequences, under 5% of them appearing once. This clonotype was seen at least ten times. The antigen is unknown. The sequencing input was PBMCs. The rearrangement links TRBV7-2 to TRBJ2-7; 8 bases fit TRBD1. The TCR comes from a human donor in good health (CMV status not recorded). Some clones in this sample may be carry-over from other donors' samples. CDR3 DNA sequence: TGTGCCAGCGGTAGGACAGGGAGCTCCTACGAGCAGTACTTC. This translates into CASGRTGSSYEQYF. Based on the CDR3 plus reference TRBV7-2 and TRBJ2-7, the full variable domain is GAGVSQSPSNKVTEKGKDVELRCDPISGHTALYWYRQSLGQGLEFLIYFQGNSAPDKSGLPSDRFSAERTGGSVSTLTIQRTQQEDSAVYLCASGRTGSSYEQYFGPGTRLTVT.